This is a list of T cell receptor beta chains from one sample in a study of cytomegalovirus exposure and HLA in healthy donors. Data came from immunoSEQ multiplex PCR; TCRdb stores just in-frame clones and leaves some out. The sample holds 150,000 to 200,000 clones, around 84% seen once. Source material: PBMCs. Source of these receptors: a man between 18 and 29 years old in good health and CMV-seropositive. CDR3s include the opening cysteine and the closing phenylalanine or tryptophan. Fields, in order: J gene, clone size, D gene, V gene, CDR3 DNA, CDR3 protein. A D gene is named only where the DNA matches it firmly. Clone size is not always given. Where it is, it says once, few, many or a class for expanded clones.

>TRBJ2-7|NA|TRBD2|TRBV9
TGTGCCAGCAGCCCCCAGCGGGAGAACCCCTACGAGCAGTACTTC
CASSPQRENPYEQYF
>TRBJ2-1|few|NA|TRBV11-3
TGTGCCAGCAGCACACGGACAGGAGGGTACAATGAGCAGTTCTTC
CASSTRTGGYNEQFF
>TRBJ2-7|NA|NA|TRBV6-5
TGTGCCAGCAGTTACTGGACGGGAGAGGCCTACGAGCAGTACTTC
CASSYWTGEAYEQYF
>TRBJ2-1|NA|TRBD2|TRBV5-1
TGCGCCAGCAGCTGGGGGACTAGCGGCAATGAGCAGTTCTTC
CASSWGTSGNEQFF
>TRBJ2-2|few|NA|TRBV5-1
TGCGCCAGCAGCTTGGCGGGATACACCGGGGAGCTGTTTTTT
CASSLAGYTGELFF
>TRBJ2-1|NA|NA|TRBV7-2
TGTGCCAGCAGCTTAGAGCGGAGCTCCTACAATGAGCAGTTCTTC
CASSLERSSYNEQFF
>TRBJ2-1|NA|TRBD2|TRBV28
TGTGCCAGCAGTCCCGGACTAGCGGGAACCGGTGAGCAGTTCTTC
CASSPGLAGTGEQFF
>TRBJ1-5|NA|NA|TRBV19
TGTGCCAGTCAGGGCGATCAGCCCCAGCATTTT
CASQGDQPQHF
>TRBJ2-7|few|NA|TRBV6-1
TGTGCCAGCAGCGCGAGGAGCTTCCCCTACGAGCAGTACTTC
CASSARSFPYEQYF
>TRBJ2-1|NA|TRBD1|TRBV7-2
TGTGCCAGCAGCTTAGACAGGGGTTTGAATGAGCAGTTCTTC
CASSLDRGLNEQFF
>TRBJ2-5|NA|NA|TRBV6-5
TGTGCCAGCAGTTACTCAGGGACTTCTGAAGAGACCCAGTACTTC
CASSYSGTSEETQYF
>TRBJ2-5|NA|TRBD2|TRBV11-3
TGTGCCAGCAGCCCAGGGCGGGGGACGGAGACCCAGTACTTC
CASSPGRGTETQYF
>TRBJ1-4|NA|NA|TRBV29-1
TGCAGCGTTGGGGGGGGAGGTGAAAAACTGTTTTTT
CSVGGGGEKLFF